This entry lists 26 T cell receptor beta chains sequenced from one sample in a study of vaccination effects on CD4 cells after COVID-19. TCRdb's copy holds only in-frame clones and misses some; the assay was immunoSEQ multiplex PCR. The sample holds more than 35,000 clones, approximately 72% seen once. Having been cultured for 10 days, the cells underwent CD4+ T cell isolation. Participants were vaccinated with two doses of either the BNT162b2 or mRNA-1273 vaccine. These TCRs are of unknown antigen specificity. The sample in question was CD4+ T cells from PBMCs cultured without peptide, obtained after COVID-19 vaccination. These TCRs come from a human donor who received a COVID-19 vaccine.

The genes are TRBV6-6 and TRBJ1-5; no firm D call. This CDR3 has 12 residues. CDR1 is MNHNY and CDR2 is SVGAGI in the germline V gene (reference sequence). V gave up 4 bases and J gave up 6 bases, with 7 bases separating them. The CDR3 DNA follows: TGTGCCAGCAGTTCGCCCTCTCAGCCCCAGCATTTT. This encodes CASSSPSQPQHF.

This clone was counted only a few times. The rearrangement links TRBV3-1 (or the pseudogene TRBV3-2) to TRBJ2-3; 12 bases line up with TRBD2. J lost 7 bases, V lost 4 bases, and 3 bases had no gene match. This CDR3 contains 14 residues. Germline V gene sequence: CDR1 LGHDT, CDR2 YNNKEL (reference sequence). The CDR3 loop reads CASSPSGGAYTQYF. In DNA form, the CDR3 reads TGTGCCAGCAGCCCTAGCGGGGGGGCCTATACGCAGTATTTT.

V and J are TRBV10-1 and TRBJ1-1; 7 bases fit TRBD1. With 6 bases clipped from V and 5 bases from J, the junction kept 9 bases outside the gene matches. The CDR3 is made up of 14 amino acids. Germline-derived CDR1 and CDR2 are WNHNN and SYGVQD (reference sequence). CDR3 region: CASSVDRVRTEAFF. The CDR3 region has the DNA TGCGCCAGCAGCGTAGACAGGGTACGAACTGAAGCTTTCTTT.

This chain joins TRBV11-3 and TRBJ2-2; D call uncertain. Germline values: CDR1 SGHNT, CDR2 YENEEA. The CDR3 is 14 amino acids. V lost 5 bases and J 1 base, leaving 8 bases between the germline ends. CDR3: CASSPLENTGELFF. In nucleotides, the CDR3 is TGTGCCAGCAGCCCACTGGAGAACACCGGGGAGCTGTTTTTT.

The J gene is TRBJ1-4, the V gene TRBV9; D is unresolved. Trimming cost V 7 bases and J 4 bases, with 20 bases left between them. The CDR3 consists of 16 residues. Germline CDR1 and CDR2: SGDLS and YYNGEE. CDR3 sequence reads: CASGRGIIQLNEKLFF. The CDR3 DNA is TGTGCCAGCGGACGGGGAATAATACAACTTAATGAAAAACTGTTTTTT.

CDR3 residues: CASSLMRGETYEQYF. Here the CDR3 DNA reads TGTGCCAGCAGCCTCATGAGGGGAGAGACCTACGAGCAGTACTTC. The chain links TRBV11-2 to TRBJ2-7, with D perhaps assigned TRBD1 or TRBD2 (5 bases each). Germline lookup yields CDR1 SGHAT and CDR2 FQNNGV. The CDR3 spans 15 residues. Trimming removed 5 bases at V and 2 bases at J, with 16 bases between. Full variable domain (outside the CDR3, taken from reference TRBV11-2 and TRBJ2-7): EAGVAQSPRYKIIEKRQSVAFWCNPISGHATLYWYQQILGQGPKLLIQFQNNGVVDDSQLPKDRFSAERLKGVDSTLKIQPAKLEDSAVYLCASSLMRGETYEQYFGPGTRLTVT.

The V and J genes are TRBV2 and TRBJ1-5, with unresolved D. This CDR3 contains 14 residues. CDR1 SNHLY and CDR2 FYNNEI come from the germline V gene. Trimming took 4 bases from V and 0 from J, leaving 7 bases between them. CDR3 amino acids: CASSGGYSNQPQHF. The CDR3 DNA follows: TGTGCCAGCAGTGGCGGATATAGCAATCAGCCCCAGCATTTT.

This clone has just a few counts. The rearrangement uses TRBV3-1 (or the pseudogene TRBV3-2) and TRBJ2-1, with TRBD2 identical over 10 bases. The CDR3 extends over 15 amino acids. In germline, CDR1 is LGHDT, CDR2 YNNKEL (reference sequence). Trimming cost V 5 bases and J 7 bases; bases outside gene matches: 8. This CDR3 is CASSYERGGLNEQFF. CDR3 sequence (DNA): TGTGCCAGCAGCTACGAGCGGGGGGGCTTGAATGAGCAGTTCTTC.

This sequence joins TRBV5-4 and TRBJ2-1; TRBD2 might be the D (5 bases). CDR3 size: 13 residues. From germline, CDR1 is SGHNT and CDR2 YYREEE (reference sequence). Trimming removed 3 bases from V and 9 bases from J, with 13 bases in between. CDR3 nucleotides: TGTGCCAGCAGCTACGACTATCGTGGTGAGCAGTTCTTC. This codes for CASSYDYRGEQFF. Using reference TRBV5-4 and TRBJ2-1 for the parts outside the CDR3, the full variable domain is ETGVTQSPTHLIKTRGQQVTLRCSSQSGHNTVSWYQQALGQGPQFIFQYYREEENGRGNFPPRFSGLQFPNYSSELNVNALELDDSALYLCASSYDYRGEQFFGPGTRLTVL.

V and J are TRBV3-1 (or the pseudogene TRBV3-2) and TRBJ2-1; D is possibly TRBD1 (5 bases). Looked up from germline, CDR1 is LGHDT and CDR2 is YNNKEL (reference sequence). V was clipped by 5 bases and J by 3 bases, with 8 bases between them. This CDR3 has 13 amino acids. Here the CDR3 reads CASSTDSYNEQFF. CDR3 bases: TGTGCCAGCAGCACCGACAGCTACAATGAGCAGTTCTTC.

The chain has TRBV5-1 and TRBJ1-2; D is possibly TRBD1 (5 bases). Germline V gene sequence: CDR1 SGHRS, CDR2 YFSETQ. Trimming left V 2 bases short and J 2 bases short, with 10 bases between. The CDR3 has 14 amino acids. CDR3 bases: TGCGCCAGCAGCTTTGGGGCAGGGAACTATGGCTACACCTTC. It is translated as CASSFGAGNYGYTF.

The J gene is TRBJ2-5, the V gene TRBV27, with D possibly TRBD2 on 5 matching bases. V lost 2 bases to trimming and J lost 4 bases, with 8 bases between them. Per the germline V gene, CDR1 is MNHEY and CDR2 is SMNVEV (reference sequence). The length of the CDR3 is 13 residues. CDR3 region: CASSLLAGETQYF. CDR3 DNA sequence: TGTGCCAGCAGTTTACTAGCCGGAGAGACCCAGTACTTC.

CDR3 residues: CASSRGGYTGELFF. As DNA, the CDR3 is TGTGCCAGCAGCAGGGGGGGGTACACCGGGGAGCTGTTTTTT. This chain connects TRBV27 to TRBJ2-2, with D perhaps being TRBD1 or TRBD2 (7 bases each). Deletions cut 6 bases from V and 3 bases from J, with 11 bases between. CDR1 MNHEY and CDR2 SMNVEV come from the germline V gene (reference sequence). The CDR3 covers 14 residues.

This clone was detected only a few times. This sequence joins TRBV7-2 and TRBJ1-1, with D perhaps TRBD1 (5 bases). Trimming pared 2 bases from V and 7 bases from J, leaving 11 bases between. Germline values: CDR1 SGHTA, CDR2 FQGNSA. The CDR3 contains 13 residues. Here the CDR3 DNA reads TGTGCCAGCAGCTTACTCGGGGCAGGTGAAGCTTTCTTT. This encodes CASSLLGAGEAFF. Together with reference TRBV7-2 and TRBJ1-1, the CDR3 gives the full variable domain: GAGVSQSPSNKVTEKGKDVELRCDPISGHTALYWYRQSLGQGLEFLIYFQGNSAPDKSGLPSDRFSAERTGGSVSTLTIQRTQQEDSAVYLCASSLLGAGEAFFGQGTRLTVV.

CDR3 sequence (DNA): TGTGCCAGCAGCCCCCTGGGGGACAGGATCACAGATACGCAGTATTTT. Protein: CASSPLGDRITDTQYF. J is TRBJ2-3 and V is TRBV5-4; 8 bases agree with TRBD1. Germline-derived CDR1 and CDR2 are SGHNT and YYREEE (reference sequence). CDR3 length equals 16 residues. Trimming at V came to 4 bases and at J to 2 bases, leaving 9 bases not matched to a gene.

The genes are TRBV7-9 and TRBJ1-6, with 10 positions matching TRBD1. The CDR3 is made up of 17 amino acids. The junction had 9 bases not matched to a gene; V was cut back by 1 base and J by 9 bases. Germline CDR1 is SEHNR and CDR2 is FQNEAQ (reference sequence). CDR3 protein: CASSLVPGTGVGSPLHF. CDR3 sequence (DNA): TGTGCCAGCAGCTTAGTTCCAGGGACAGGGGTAGGTTCACCCCTCCACTTT.

The chain combines TRBV6-6 with TRBJ1-6; maybe TRBD1 (5 bases). Germline V gene sequence: CDR1 MNHNY, CDR2 SVGAGI (reference sequence). The CDR3 extends over 14 amino acids. V lost 0 bases to trimming and J lost 10 bases, with 10 bases between them. In DNA form, the CDR3 reads TGTGCCAGCAGTTACTCAGGGGCGGAATCACCCCTCCACTTT. This encodes CASSYSGAESPLHF.

This clone turned up a few times. The rearrangement uses TRBV11-2 and TRBJ2-7; TRBD2 matches at 9 bases. J gave up 5 bases and V 2 bases, and 7 bases lay outside the gene matches. This CDR3 has 15 residues. Per the germline V gene, CDR1 is SGHAT and CDR2 is FQNNGV. The CDR3 bases are TGTGCCAGCAGCTTAAGTAGCGGGGGAATCAACGAGCAGTACTTC. This sequence encodes CASSLSSGGINEQYF.

This sequence joins TRBV6-6 and TRBJ2-1; 9 bases are shared with TRBD2. This CDR3 has 15 amino acids. V dropped 6 bases and J dropped 4; count of bases not matched to a gene: 7. Germline V lookup: CDR1 MNHNY, CDR2 SVGAGI (reference sequence). For the CDR3, the DNA is TGTGCCAGCAGAGATAGCGGGAGTCCGTACAATGAGCAGTTCTTC. It yields the protein CASRDSGSPYNEQFF.

The chain has TRBV19 and TRBJ2-7; tentative D call: TRBD1 (6 bases). The CDR3 is 13 residues long. V dropped 6 bases and J dropped 7 bases, with 16 bases sitting between them. The germline V gene has CDR1 LNHDA and CDR2 SQIVND (reference sequence). The CDR3 here is CASRDRDIGEQYF. The DNA for the CDR3 is TGTGCCAGTAGGGACCGGGACATAGGGGAGCAGTACTTC.

This clone is medium-sized (0.01 to 0.1%) in the sample. The V gene is TRBV29-1, the J gene TRBJ1-1; D is uncertain. Germline V gene data show CDR1 as SQVTM and CDR2 as ANQGSEA. The CDR3 extends over 14 amino acids. The V and J ends lost 6 bases and 4 bases respectively, with 18 bases between them. CDR3: CSVEGSARSTEAFF. CDR3 bases: TGCAGCGTCGAGGGCTCGGCTCGTAGCACTGAAGCTTTCTTT. Full variable domain (missing parts from reference TRBV29-1 and TRBJ1-1): SAVISQKPSRDICQRGTSLTIQCQVDSQVTMMFWYRQQPGQSLTLIATANQGSEATYESGFVIDKFPISRPNLTFSTLTVSNMSPEDSSIYLCSVEGSARSTEAFFGQGTRLTVV.

This chain connects TRBV18 to TRBJ1-5; 9 bases are a match to TRBD1. Germline V gives CDR1 KGHSH, CDR2 LQKENI. The CDR3 length is 14 residues. V was clipped by 5 bases and J by 7 bases; unmatched bases: 6. CDR3 loop: CASSEQGAGQPQHF. Written as DNA, the CDR3 is TGTGCCAGCTCAGAACAGGGGGCCGGACAGCCCCAGCATTTT.

The chain has TRBV11-2 and TRBJ2-5, with D possibly matching TRBD2 (5 bases). The CDR3 runs 13 residues. Per the germline V gene, CDR1 is SGHAT and CDR2 is FQNNGV. Between the trimmed V and J ends, which lost 6 bases and 7 bases, there was a span of 15 bases. The CDR3 loop reads CASSQSGPGTQYF. In DNA, the CDR3 is TGTGCCAGCAGTCAAAGCGGACCGGGGACCCAGTACTTC.

The chain recombines TRBV7-9 with TRBJ2-3; no clear D gene. This CDR3 comprises 15 residues. V dropped 0 bases and J dropped 0 bases, with 7 bases sitting between them. CDR1 and CDR2 (germline): SEHNR, FQNEAQ (reference sequence). The CDR3: CASSLAIGSTDTQYF. The CDR3 DNA is TGTGCCAGCAGCTTAGCTATCGGGAGCACAGATACGCAGTATTTT.

This clone was counted only a few times. This chain joins TRBV6-5 and TRBJ1-2; D unclear. CDR1 and CDR2 from the germline V gene are MNHEY and SVGAGI. Trimming removed 9 bases from V and 0 bases from J, with 11 bases in between. The CDR3 loop spans 13 amino acids. The CDR3 nucleotides read TGTGCCAGTTTCAGAGATTCTAACTATGGCTACACCTTC. Its translation is CASFRDSNYGYTF.

This rearrangement joins TRBV5-8 to TRBJ2-7; D gene uncertain. This CDR3 is 13 amino acids long. V lost 6 bases and J 3 bases, leaving 13 bases between the germline ends. Germline V gene sequence: CDR1 SGHTS, CDR2 YDEGEE. CDR3 amino acids: CASKLSGYYEQYF. The CDR3 DNA sequence: TGTGCCAGCAAGTTGTCGGGCTACTACGAGCAGTACTTC.